These T cell receptor beta chains were read from a single sample in a study of blood T cell repertoires in COVID-19. The protocol was immunoSEQ multiplex PCR, while the TCRdb copy is restricted to in-frame clones and leaves out a portion. Of 200,000 to 250,000 clones detected, approximately 84% appear once; the ten largest clones hold around 3%. Input material: peripheral blood. These receptors came from a middle-aged man who had recovered from COVID-19. CDR3s include the opening cysteine and the closing phenylalanine or tryptophan. A D gene is named only where the DNA matches it firmly. The size entry is marked missing in some rows and otherwise reads once, few, many or a size class.

j_gene	v_gene	len	abundance	d_gene	CDR3nt	CDR3aa
TRBJ2-2	TRBV3-1/TRBV3-2	15	.	.	TGTGCCAGCAGCACCCGGACAGCAAACACCGGGGAGCTGTTTTTT	CASSTRTANTGELFF
TRBJ2-5	TRBV28	19	.	TRBD2	TGTGCCAGCAGTTTAGATGGGACTAGCGGGAGGGCAAACCAAGAGACCCAGTACTTC	CASSLDGTSGRANQETQYF
TRBJ1-6	TRBV18	14	.	.	TGTGCCAGCTCACCTAATTTACAGGGAGCACCCCTCCACTTT	CASSPNLQGAPLHF
TRBJ1-1	TRBV12-5	16	.	TRBD1	TGTGCTAGTGGTTTAGGACAGGCCCTAATGAACACTGAAGCTTTCTTT	CASGLGQALMNTEAFF
TRBJ1-2	TRBV18	13	.	.	TGTGCCAGCTTACCTGACAGGAACTATGGCTACACCTTC	CASLPDRNYGYTF
TRBJ2-1	TRBV27	14	once	TRBD1	TGTGCCAGCAGGAAGGGGGCGGACAGGCATGAGCAGTTCTTC	CASRKGADRHEQFF
TRBJ1-1	TRBV9	13	few	.	TGTGCCAGCAGCGTAGCATCACAGGGTGAAGCTTTCTTT	CASSVASQGEAFF
TRBJ2-3	TRBV27	14	.	.	TGTGCCAGCAGTTTAACCGCCGGGATCCTAAACGAGTATTTT	CASSLTAGILNEYF
TRBJ2-7	TRBV28	14	.	TRBD1	TGTGCCAGCAGTCTTACAGGGGTTCCCTACGAGCAGTACTTC	CASSLTGVPYEQYF
TRBJ2-7	TRBV13	15	.	TRBD1	TGTGCCAGCAGCTTCCCGGGACAGGGGGACTACGAGCAGTACTTC	CASSFPGQGDYEQYF
TRBJ1-2	TRBV7-8	16	.	TRBD1	TGTGCCAGCACTAGACAGGGAGGTATTTTGTATTATGGCTACACCTTC	CASTRQGGILYYGYTF
TRBJ2-5	TRBV28	16	.	TRBD1	TGTGCCAGCAGTTTTTCCGGGACAGGGAACCAAGAGACCCAGTACTTC	CASSFSGTGNQETQYF
TRBJ2-1	TRBV25-1	17	.	.	TGTGCCAGCAGTGAGACTCCGGGACTTGGTGTGTACAATGAGCAGTTCTTC	CASSETPGLGVYNEQFF
TRBJ2-7	TRBV1	20	.	.	TGCACCAGCAGCCAAGATTGGAAGGGGACTAGCGGGAGGGCCGTGTACGAGCAGTACTTC	CTSSQDWKGTSGRAVYEQYF
TRBJ1-5	TRBV23-1	19	few	TRBD1	TGCGCCAGCAGTCAAGGGTTGGGACAGGGGGCGCGTAGCAATCAGCCCCAGCATTTT	CASSQGLGQGARSNQPQHF
TRBJ2-2	TRBV2	15	few	TRBD2	TGTGCCAGTCGGACTAGCGGGAGTTCGGCCGGGGAGCTGTTTTTT	CASRTSGSSAGELFF
TRBJ1-4	TRBV4-1	15	.	TRBD1	TGCGCCAGCAGCCAAGGGACAGGGACGTATGAAAAACTGTTTTTT	CASSQGTGTYEKLFF
TRBJ1-1	TRBV3-1/TRBV3-2	16	.	.	TGTGCCAGCAGCCAAGATAAAGGGACTCCGAACACTGAAGCTTTCTTT	CASSQDKGTPNTEAFF
TRBJ2-1	TRBV11-2	15	.	.	TGTGCCAGCAGCTCAATAGCGTCAGCCTACAATGAGCAGTTCTTC	CASSSIASAYNEQFF
TRBJ2-7	TRBV4-1	17	.	TRBD2	TGCGCCAGCAGCCAAGGGTTTCGGACTAGCGGATCCTACGAGCAGTACTTC	CASSQGFRTSGSYEQYF
TRBJ1-5	TRBV18	15	few	TRBD1	TGTGCCAGCTCACTACTACAGGGGGGAAATCAGCCCCAGCATTTT	CASSLLQGGNQPQHF
TRBJ2-7	TRBV18	15	.	.	TGTGCCAGCTCACCATTGACAGTAAGTTCCTACGAGCAGTACTTC	CASSPLTVSSYEQYF
TRBJ2-1	TRBV5-1	15	.	.	TGCGCCAGCAGCTTCGGCGATCTACTAGACAATGAGCAGTTCTTC	CASSFGDLLDNEQFF
TRBJ2-7	TRBV6-5	14	.	TRBD2	TGTGCCAGCAGTTACCCGGGGGGGAGCCACGAGCAGTACTTC	CASSYPGGSHEQYF
TRBJ1-2	TRBV28	15	.	.	TGTGCCAGCAGTTTAACGGACAGACCAGGCTATGGCTACACCTTC	CASSLTDRPGYGYTF
TRBJ2-5	TRBV15	16	.	TRBD2	TGTGCCACCAGCAGAGATGGTTCTAGCGGCCAAGAGACCCAGTACTTC	CATSRDGSSGQETQYF
TRBJ2-7	TRBV19	13	.	TRBD1	TGTGCCAGTAGCCGGGACAGACCTGGGGAGCAGTACTTC	CASSRDRPGEQYF
TRBJ2-2	TRBV5-1	15	.	.	TGCGCCAGCAGCTGGAGGGACCAGCTCACCGGGGAGCTGTTTTTT	CASSWRDQLTGELFF
TRBJ2-1	TRBV10-1	15	.	TRBD2	TGCGCCAGCAGTGAGGGACTAGCGGGGTACAATGAGCAGTTCTTC	CASSEGLAGYNEQFF
TRBJ2-3	TRBV20-1	13	few	.	TGCAGTGCTAGTGACCGTAGCACAGATACGCAGTATTTT	CSASDRSTDTQYF
TRBJ2-7	TRBV28	13	.	.	TGTGCCAGTTCCGGCGGGAAGTCCTACGAGCAGTACTTC	CASSGGKSYEQYF
TRBJ2-2	TRBV5-1	15	.	.	TGCGCCAGCAGCGGTACGGTCCAGAACACCGGGGAGCTGTTTTTT	CASSGTVQNTGELFF
TRBJ2-1	TRBV5-6	15	.	TRBD2	TGTGCCAGCAGCAAACTAGCGGGAGACGGGAATGAGCAGTTCTTC	CASSKLAGDGNEQFF
TRBJ2-5	TRBV5-1	16	.	TRBD2	TGCGCCAGCAGCTTGGAGCCAGCGGGAGGGCCGGAGACCCAGTACTTC	CASSLEPAGGPETQYF
TRBJ2-1	TRBV27	15	.	TRBD2	TGTGCCAGCAGTTTTAGCGGGAGATTCGTTAATGAGCAGTTCTTC	CASSFSGRFVNEQFF
TRBJ1-3	TRBV6-5	13	.	.	TGTGCCAGTTTGGGGGGCTCTGGAAACACCATATATTTT	CASLGGSGNTIYF
TRBJ2-2	TRBV15	16	.	TRBD2	TGTGCCACCAGCATTTTACTAGCGGGATCCACCGGGGAGCTGTTTTTT	CATSILLAGSTGELFF
TRBJ2-2	TRBV4-1	14	.	.	TGCGCCAGCAAACAGGGAGAGAGGACCGGGGAGCTGTTTTTT	CASKQGERTGELFF
TRBJ1-1	TRBV28	15	once	.	TGTGCCAGCAGTTTCGGTACGGGGATGAACACTGAAGCTTTCTTT	CASSFGTGMNTEAFF
TRBJ1-5	TRBV5-1	13	.	.	TGCGCCAGCAGCTTGGGGTCGGGTCAGCCCCAGCATTTT	CASSLGSGQPQHF
TRBJ2-7	TRBV28	11	few	.	TGTGCCAGCAGTCAAACCTACGAGCAGTACTTC	CASSQTYEQYF
TRBJ2-5	TRBV5-4	12	.	.	TGTGCCAGCAGCTTTAGGGGAGAGACCCAGTACTTC	CASSFRGETQYF
TRBJ2-1	TRBV6-2/TRBV6-3	13	.	.	TGTGCCAGCAGTTACTCCAGGGACAATGAGCAGTTCTTC	CASSYSRDNEQFF
TRBJ2-2	TRBV11-2	14	.	TRBD1	TGTGCCAGCAGAGAGACAGGGGGAACCGGGGAGCTGTTTTTT	CASRETGGTGELFF
TRBJ2-5	TRBV6-2/TRBV6-3	19	once	TRBD2	TGTGCCAGCAGTTCCGGGACTAGCGGGAGCGAGCTGTTTTGGGAGACCCAGTACTTC	CASSSGTSGSELFWETQYF
TRBJ1-4	TRBV28	15	.	TRBD1	TGTGCCAGCAGTTTTACGGACAGGATTAATGAAAAACTGTTTTTT	CASSFTDRINEKLFF
TRBJ1-1	TRBV28	16	.	.	TGTGCCAGCAGTTTAGGGGGACTAAATAGGGACACTGAAGCTTTCTTT	CASSLGGLNRDTEAFF
TRBJ1-6	TRBV18	14	many	.	TGTGCCAGCTCGTCAGACAGGAAGAATTCGCCCCTCCACTTT	CASSSDRKNSPLHF
TRBJ2-3	TRBV6-5	15	.	.	TGTGCCAGCAGTTACGAGCGCGGCCTCACAGATACGCAGTATTTT	CASSYERGLTDTQYF
TRBJ1-6	TRBV27	18	once	TRBD1	TGTGCCAGCAGTCCACTGACAGGGCCCAGCCTTAATAATTCACCCCTCCACTTT	CASSPLTGPSLNNSPLHF
TRBJ1-2	TRBV6-6	15	.	TRBD1	TGTGCCAGCAGTTACCGGGACAGGGAATTAGGTGGCTACACCTTC	CASSYRDRELGGYTF
TRBJ1-2	TRBV5-6	15	.	.	TGTGCCAGCAGCTTGGACCGGGTCTTCCCCCATGGCTACACCTTC	CASSLDRVFPHGYTF